These 8 T cell receptor beta chains originate from one sample sequenced in a study of cytomegalovirus exposure and HLA in healthy donors. The PCR used 60 Vbeta and 13 Jbeta primers. Libraries were prepared by immunoSEQ multiplex PCR; TCRdb keeps only in-frame clonotypes and omits some of them. The sample records 150,000 to 180,000 clones, approximately 84% being singletons. Sample: PBMCs. These receptors were collected from a woman aged 18-29 years in good health and CMV-seronegative.

The chain links TRBV19 to TRBJ2-5; 12 bases are shared with TRBD2. Per the germline V gene, CDR1 is LNHDA and CDR2 is SQIVND (reference sequence). V lost 7 bases to trimming and J lost 1 base; unmatched junction nucleotides: 7. This CDR3 has 16 amino acids. CDR3 sequence (DNA): TGTGCCAGTACCCTAGGACTAGCGGGACCCCAAGAGACCCAGTACTTC. Translation gives CASTLGLAGPQETQYF.

The rearrangement uses TRBV7-2 and TRBJ1-6, with no clear D. The CDR3 length is 16 residues. The germline V gene has CDR1 SGHTA and CDR2 FQGNSA. Trimming removed 6 bases at V and 0 bases at J, with 12 bases between. The DNA of the CDR3 is TGTGCCAGCAGACCGACTCCCCGCTCCTATAATTCACCCCTCCACTTT. Translating it yields CASRPTPRSYNSPLHF. Full variable domain (remainder filled in from reference TRBV7-2 and TRBJ1-6): GAGVSQSPSNKVTEKGKDVELRCDPISGHTALYWYRQSLGQGLEFLIYFQGNSAPDKSGLPSDRFSAERTGGSVSTLTIQRTQQEDSAVYLCASRPTPRSYNSPLHFGNGTRLTVT.

The rearrangement uses TRBV9 and TRBJ2-5, with 7 bases that match TRBD2. After removal of 8 bases from V and 0 bases from J, the junction contained 7 bases not matched to a gene. There are 14 residues in the CDR3. Germline CDR1 reads SGDLS; CDR2 reads YYNGEE. In nucleotides, the CDR3 is TGTGCCAGTCCAACGAGCGGGGACCAAGAGACCCAGTACTTC. It translates to CASPTSGDQETQYF.

The chain is built from TRBV11-3 and TRBJ2-3; 12 bases match TRBD2. The CDR3 runs to 19 residues. Per the germline V gene, CDR1 is SGHNT and CDR2 is YENEEA. After removal of 1 base from V and 2 bases from J, the junction contained 10 bases not matched to a gene. The DNA of the CDR3 is TGTGCCAGCAGCTTAGGGGAGCCACTAGCGGGAGGCCCCACAGATACGCAGTATTTT. Amino acids: CASSLGEPLAGGPTDTQYF.

This chain joins TRBV7-9 and TRBJ2-3; the D is unclear. The CDR3 runs 16 residues. V gave up 0 bases and J gave up 1 base, with 11 bases separating them. Germline assignment: CDR1 SEHNR and CDR2 FQNEAQ (reference sequence). The CDR3, as DNA: TGTGCCAGCAGCTTAGCGTTACAGTCCGGCACAGATACGCAGTATTTT. Amino acid sequence: CASSLALQSGTDTQYF. The whole variable domain, filled in from reference TRBV7-9 and TRBJ2-3, reads DTGVSQNPRHKITKRGQNVTFRCDPISEHNRLYWYRQTLGQGPEFLTYFQNEAQLEKSRLLSDRFSAERPKGSFSTLEIQRTEQGDSAMYLCASSLALQSGTDTQYFGPGTRLTVL.

V usage is TRBV6-1 and J usage is TRBJ2-1, with 8 bases aligning to TRBD1. CDR3 size: 14 residues. V trimming: 7 bases; J trimming: 2 bases; junction bases outside the gene matches: 4. Germline values: CDR1 MNHNS, CDR2 SASEGT. The CDR3 DNA sequence: TGTGCCAGCATCACAGGGGGTACCTACAATGAGCAGTTCTTC. It codes for CASITGGTYNEQFF.

This rearrangement joins TRBV4-3 to TRBJ2-3; D may be TRBD1 (5 bases). Germline-derived CDR1 and CDR2 are LGHNA and YSLEER. There are 15 residues in the CDR3. The V end lost 1 base, the J end lost 4 bases, and 12 bases lay between the germline ends. The CDR3 loop reads CASSQGGLKADTQYF. The DNA for the CDR3 is TGCGCCAGCAGCCAAGGGGGCCTCAAGGCAGATACGCAGTATTTT.

The chain employs TRBV11-3 and TRBJ2-3; TRBD1 matches at 7 bases. The CDR3 is 15 amino acids. The germline gives CDR1 SGHNT, CDR2 YENEEA. V lost 1 base, J lost 2 bases, and 3 bases stayed unmatched. The CDR3 DNA is TGTGCCAGCAGCTTAGGACAGGGTACCACAGATACGCAGTATTTT. This gives the protein CASSLGQGTTDTQYF.